This T cell receptor (beta chain) is drawn from a study of cytomegalovirus exposure and HLA in healthy donors (dated 2017 in TCRdb). Background for the entire study: An earlier analysis of 587 of the donors reported 250 to 350 Gb of sequence data and 90 million to 120 million unique TCR beta sequences obtained from 180 million or so T cells. Along with the 666-subject first cohort, a separate validation cohort of approximately 110 different subjects was used. The study profiled the T cell repertoires of hundreds of subjects by immunosequencing and related them to cytomegalovirus serostatus. An early release that covered 500 to 800 HLA-typed donors contained approximately 300 gigabases of sequencing data and 75 million to 100 million unique TCR sequences. In a later genetic analysis, genome-wide SNP genotypes for about three fifths of the roughly 670 donors were used, and that subset was treated as a discovery cohort. To study patterns of TCR occurrence, a later analysis re-analyzed previously published TCR beta repertoires from several hundred donors and added high-resolution HLA genotyping. An earlier analysis of some 500 of the donors applied high-throughput TCR beta sequencing to assess whether each TCR beta V gene segment acted as functional or pseudogenic. Among about 390 genotyped donors of the cohort, an average of about 240,000 unique TCR beta nucleotide sequences were sequenced per donor, about a sixth of them non-productive. Donor age, sex, ethnicity and CMV serostatus were compiled together with the repertoire data. Of the roughly 430 genotyped donors, about 84% fell in the genetic ancestry cluster associated with self-reported Caucasian donors. About five DR-DQ haplotypes were treated as single units for association and clustering because of strong linkage in the cohort. HLA typing covered class I and class II loci at four-digit resolution. In the later analysis, no new phenotypic data were used to find candidate immune exposures; instead, reliance was placed on TCR beta sequences and their occurrence across donors. To predict cytomegalovirus infection status, the study combined high-throughput TCR immunosequencing, statistical association of individual TCRs with disease status, and machine learning. All discovery cohort repertoires had been generated on a single sequencing platform. The study aimed to test whether signatures of past pathogen exposure could be identified by cataloging public T cell receptors. The number of typed donors differed by locus: about 629-630 for A, B, C, DRB1 and DQB1; some 500 for DQA1; approximately 610 for DPA1; and about 450 for DPB1. Overall results and qualifications from the work: The classifier was reported to diagnose cytomegalovirus status with high specificity and sensitivity in both the original and validation cohorts. Only TCR beta chains were sequenced in this cohort, and the absence of alpha or paired-chain data limited detectable features. In the study, around 150 TCR beta chains were listed as associated with cytomegalovirus. Linkage disequilibrium might explain the correlated functional status among segregating V segments, but an unknown experimental factor could not be ruled out. In an earlier analysis of more than 450 of the donors, most TCR beta V segments were observed in productive rearrangements about 87% or about 30% of the time, broadly matching IMGT annotations. An association between a missense DCLRE1C variant and V-gene and J-gene trimming of TCR beta chains was found in a later genetic analysis and replicated in an independent cohort. For the cohort, immune exposure information was limited to CMV serostatus. In a later analysis, several top co-occurrence clusters were reported to appear linked to parvovirus B19, influenza, CMV and Epstein-Barr virus. The authors suggested that the approach could potentially be generalized to other disease states and immunological phenotypes. Most TCR sequences were seen in very few donors, while some public TCRs were found in many individuals. In a later analysis, TCR association rates were found to vary across HLA loci, with the most associated TCRs seen for DRB1 alleles and the fewest for HLA-C alleles. In vitro tests confirmed that three of the cytomegalovirus-associated TCR beta chains recognize cytomegalovirus antigens. Because some donors lacked HLA typing at each locus, the association tests relied only on the typed subset. Some IMGT-functional V segments, including TRBV6-2 and TRBV6-3, could not be distinguished by the 87-base-pair reads and were therefore excluded. A later genetic analysis reported fewer N-insertions in productive TCRs among donors in an Asian-associated ancestry cluster than the approximately 700-donor mean. A cluster of highly shared sequence variants was judged likely to be a technical artifact of the sequencing pipeline. When HLA alleles, especially DR and DQ, strongly co-occurred, TCR associations were difficult to assign to individual alleles. Presence/absence analyses assumed roughly uniform sequencing depth across donors, an assumption that may not hold. Most CMV-associated TCR beta chains appeared to be HLA-restricted in a later analysis, and the HLA associations seemed to be driven largely by CMV exposure. A later analysis found that HLA-associated TCR beta chains were more clonally expanded and had lower generation probabilities than equally common non-associated chains. A further reported finding was that TCR beta sequences accurately predicted the HLA-A and HLA-B alleles for most subjects in the first cohort. Around 16 rarely observed V segments, including chromosome 9 orphons, were excluded from the earlier analysis of 550 to 700 of the donors because counts were too low. A later analysis associated about 17,000 TCR beta sequences with specific HLA alleles at a false discovery rate of 0.05.

The cohort was made up of several hundred healthy bone marrow donors. All cohort members were sampled while nominally healthy, although unrecorded immune exposures were likely present. The donor tested CMV seronegative and was one of the 352 seronegative cohort members. Every donor gave a peripheral blood sample, and the peripheral blood mononuclear cells from that sample were used for TCR beta sequencing. The Qiagen DNeasy Blood Extraction Kit was used to extract genomic DNA from the blood cell samples. Library preparation employed the immunoSEQ multiplex PCR assay. For the multiplex PCR, a mixture combining 60 forward primers for TCR Vbeta segments and 13 reverse primers for TCR Jbeta segments was used. A multiplex PCR assay on genomic DNA amplified the CDR3 region of rearranged TCR beta genes. The amplified TCR beta libraries were sequenced on the Illumina HiSeq System as 87-base-pair reads. For the original study's pipeline: A later analysis counted about 80 million unique TCR beta chains across the 550 to 700 repertoires, and roughly 10 million of these chains were shared by at least two donors. Raw reads were error-corrected and collapsed into unique sequences with a nearest-neighbor algorithm that merged closely related sequences to remove PCR and sequencing errors. To assign V, D and J gene segments, CDR3 sequences were aligned to IMGT reference sequences. For a sequence to be retained, at least a six-nucleotide match to both a V gene segment and a J gene segment was required. A rearrangement counted as productive if the CDR3 had no stop codons and remained in frame with V and J, and every other rearrangement counted as non-productive. CDR3 was defined according to IMGT convention as the region running from the second conserved V-encoded cysteine to the conserved J-encoded phenylalanine. The earlier analysis of 500 to 600 of the donors excluded sequences that lacked an unambiguous match to a single V gene segment. In an earlier analysis of approximately 590 of the donors, V segments were called functional above 56.7% productive rearrangements and were called segregating when the between-donor standard deviation exceeded 5%. A statistical classification framework was developed to diagnose cytomegalovirus status using the catalog of TCR beta chain sequences. In a later analysis, V and J genes were assigned by comparing TCR nucleotide sequences against IMGT/GENE-DB human TR gene sequences. In a later analysis, CDR3 sequences and most-parsimonious VDJ recombination scenarios were assigned using the TCRdist pipeline. A later analysis defined each TCR beta chain by its CDR3 amino acid sequence plus V-gene family, and excluded reads lacking a unique V-gene family. A later analysis removed roughly 590 highly shared, low-generation-probability nucleotide sequences to deal with suspected cross-contamination and a sequencing artifact. In a later analysis, a clonal expansion index was calculated for each public chain from normalized within-repertoire ranks of inferred template counts. Generation probabilities in a later analysis came from a VDJ recombination model fitted to out-of-frame rearrangements, and those results were checked against IGoR. In a later analysis, hypergeometric tests were used to score TCR-TCR, TCR-HLA and TCR-CMV co-occurrence, with a repertoire-size bias correction applied to TCR pairs. False discovery rates were estimated in a later analysis by permuting HLA or CMV assignments 20 times. In a later analysis, co-occurring TCRs were grouped with DBSCAN, and TCRdist sequence similarity was added when clustering was performed within HLA-allele-positive subsets. Co-occurrence clustering excluded repertoires with fewer than 30,000 or more than 120,000 public chains, plus five with anomalous nucleotide sharing. Imported from immuneACCESS, the table was reduced by TCRdb to in-frame sequences with V and J called. These copies leave out some clones; in studies compared against another copy, an unresolved V gene accounts for under half, and the cause of the remainder is not known. Clone size and the V and J calls come from that table; the DNA yielded D and trimming. The table for this sample lists more than 75,000 clones; around 90% of them were counted only once. The leading ten clones occupy about 2.3% of the sample.

With respect to this clone: The antigen it binds to is not known. Nothing much larger sits one base from this clone, and base qualities are not available.

The CDR3 numbers 16 residues from cysteine through phenylalanine. Kept here is only the CDR3 DNA, which spans 48 bases and is read in frame from base 1. Germline trimming: 0 bases from V, 10 bases from J; junction bases outside gene matches: 10. According to the germline V gene, CDR1 reads SQVTM and CDR2 reads ANQGSEA. The specimen sequenced was PBMCs. This TCR was sampled from a man younger than 35 in good health and CMV-seronegative. The sequence joins TRBV29-1 to TRBJ2-1, and 12 junctional nucleotides match TRBD2. CDR3 reads: CSVEDPETSGRGEQFF. The DNA sequence is TGCAGCGTTGAAGACCCGGAGACTAGCGGGAGAGGGGAGCAGTTCTTC.